The next 5 T cell receptor beta chains were all read from a single sample in a study of blood T cell repertoires in COVID-19 (dated by TCRdb to the early 2020s). Libraries came from the immunoSEQ multiplex PCR assay. As stored in TCRdb, this immuneACCESS dataset retains in-frame rearrangements with V and J assigned. A fraction of the clones does not appear; measured against another copy, unresolved V genes explain less than half of the discrepancy, and the remainder lacks a known reason. This sample is represented by approximately 75,000 clones; roughly 91% of them were singletons. The ten largest clones capture around 0.58% of the sample. The sample comprised peripheral blood. The receptors come from a man aged 60-69 years with acute or convalescent COVID-19.

CDR3 DNA sequence: TGTGCCAGCAGTGAAAGGGAAAGGGGGTACTTC. Its translation is CASSERERGYF. The J gene is TRBJ2-7, the V gene TRBV6-1, with D possibly TRBD1 on 5 matching bases. The V end lost 2 bases, the J end lost 12 bases, and 11 bases lay between the germline ends. The CDR3 spans 11 residues. The germline CDR1 and CDR2 sequences are MNHNS and SASEGT.

The chain joins TRBV5-1 to TRBJ2-1; 14 bases map to TRBD2. Unmatched junction bases numbered 6, after V lost 4 bases and J lost 0 bases. CDR3 length: 18 residues. Germline CDR1 reads SGHRS; CDR2 reads YFSETQ. The CDR3 DNA reads TGCGCCAGCAGCCGTCCCGGGACTAGCGGGAGCTCCTACAATGAGCAGTTCTTC. Encoded protein: CASSRPGTSGSSYNEQFF.

The CDR3 DNA is TGTGCCAGCAGTCCAGGACAGGCCAATTTCTATGGCTACACCTTC. It encodes CASSPGQANFYGYTF. The V call is TRBV6-5, the J call TRBJ1-2; the match to TRBD1 covers 7 bases. The CDR3 has 15 residues. From germline, CDR1 is MNHEY and CDR2 SVGAGI. Germline trimming cut 5 bases from V and 4 bases from J; bases unmatched to any gene: 10.

The chain recombines TRBV18 with TRBJ1-2, with 8 bases matching TRBD1. The CDR3 runs to 15 residues. Germline CDR1 KGHSH, CDR2 LQKENI. The V segment lost 6 bases and the J segment 3 bases; nucleotides outside the gene matches: 9. CDR3 DNA: TGTGCCAGCTCGCGAACAGGGGGAGTGGACTATGGCTACACCTTC. It is translated as CASSRTGGVDYGYTF.

As regards this clone: The junction departs from the called germline gene at one end, perhaps through a read error. This chain links TRBV24-1 with TRBJ1-1, with D possibly being TRBD1 (5 bases). The CDR3 has 15 residues. Germline V gives CDR1 KGHDR, CDR2 SFDVKD. CDR3 sequence (DNA): TGTGCCACCAGCGATTCCAGGAGGGGGAACACTGAAGCTTTCTTT. Protein sequence: CATSDSRRGNTEAFF.